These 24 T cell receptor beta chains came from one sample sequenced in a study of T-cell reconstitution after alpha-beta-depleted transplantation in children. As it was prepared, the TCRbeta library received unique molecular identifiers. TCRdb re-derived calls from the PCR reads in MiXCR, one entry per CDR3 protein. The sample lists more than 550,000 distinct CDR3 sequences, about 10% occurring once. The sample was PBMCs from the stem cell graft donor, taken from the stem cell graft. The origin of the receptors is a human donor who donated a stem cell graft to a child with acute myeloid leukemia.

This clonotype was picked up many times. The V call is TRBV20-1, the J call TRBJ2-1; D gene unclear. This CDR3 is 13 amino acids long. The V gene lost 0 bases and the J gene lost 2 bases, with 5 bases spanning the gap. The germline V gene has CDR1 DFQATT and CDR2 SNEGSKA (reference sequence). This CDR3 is CSAREGPYNEQFF. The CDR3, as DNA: TGCAGTGCTAGAGAAGGACCCTACAATGAGCAGTTCTTC.

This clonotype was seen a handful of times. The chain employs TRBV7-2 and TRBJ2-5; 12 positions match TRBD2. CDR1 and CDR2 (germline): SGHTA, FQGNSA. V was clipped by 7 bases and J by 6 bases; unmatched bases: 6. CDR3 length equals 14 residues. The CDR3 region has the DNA TGTGCCAGCACCCTAGCGGGAGGGGTAAAGACCCAGTACTTC. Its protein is CASTLAGGVKTQYF.

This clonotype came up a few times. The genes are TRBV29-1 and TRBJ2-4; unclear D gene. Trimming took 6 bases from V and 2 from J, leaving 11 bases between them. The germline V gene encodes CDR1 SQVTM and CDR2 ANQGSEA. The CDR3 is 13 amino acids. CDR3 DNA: TGCAGCGTAGACGACATATCCAAAAACATTCAGTACTTC. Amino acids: CSVDDISKNIQYF.

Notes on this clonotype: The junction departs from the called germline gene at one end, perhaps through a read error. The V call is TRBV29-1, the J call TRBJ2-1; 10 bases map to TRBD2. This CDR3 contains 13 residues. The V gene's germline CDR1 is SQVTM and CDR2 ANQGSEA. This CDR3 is CSQGTSAYNERFF. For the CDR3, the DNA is TGCAGTCAAGGGACTAGCGCCTACAATGAGCGGTTCTTC.

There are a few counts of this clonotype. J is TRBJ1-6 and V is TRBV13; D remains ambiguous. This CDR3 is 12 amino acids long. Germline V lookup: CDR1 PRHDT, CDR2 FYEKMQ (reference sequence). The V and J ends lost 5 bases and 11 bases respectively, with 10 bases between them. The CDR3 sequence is CASSLRTPPLHF. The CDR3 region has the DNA TGTGCCAGCAGCCTCAGGACGCCACCCCTCCACTTT.

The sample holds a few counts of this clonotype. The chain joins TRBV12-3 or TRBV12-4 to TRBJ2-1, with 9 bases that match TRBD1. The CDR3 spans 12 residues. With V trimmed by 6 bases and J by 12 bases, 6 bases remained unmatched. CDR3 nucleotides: TGTGCCAGCAGCGGACAGGGGATCTCGCAGTTCTTC. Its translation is CASSGQGISQFF.

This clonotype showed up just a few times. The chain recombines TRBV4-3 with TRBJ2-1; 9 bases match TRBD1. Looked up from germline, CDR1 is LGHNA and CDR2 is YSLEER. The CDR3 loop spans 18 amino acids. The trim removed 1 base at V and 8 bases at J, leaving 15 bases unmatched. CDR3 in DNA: TGCGCCAGCAGCCAAGTCTCAGCCCCCGGGACAGGGAGCGATGAGCAGTTCTTC. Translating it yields CASSQVSAPGTGSDEQFF.

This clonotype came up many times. In DNA, the CDR3 is TGCAGCGCCCTTGACAGCCTGAACACTGAAGCTTTCTTT. It specifies CSALDSLNTEAFF. The chain links TRBV29-1 to TRBJ1-1; TRBD1 might be the D (5 bases). The germline gives CDR1 SQVTM, CDR2 ANQGSEA. CDR3 length: 13 amino acids. V lost 7 bases, J lost 0 bases, and 12 bases lay in between.

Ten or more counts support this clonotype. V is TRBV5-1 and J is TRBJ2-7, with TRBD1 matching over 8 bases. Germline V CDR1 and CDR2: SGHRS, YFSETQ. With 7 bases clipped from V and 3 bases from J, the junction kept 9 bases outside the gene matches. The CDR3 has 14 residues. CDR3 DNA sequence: TGCGCCAGCGACCCCGGACAGGGCTTCTACGAGCAGTACTTC. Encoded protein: CASDPGQGFYEQYF.

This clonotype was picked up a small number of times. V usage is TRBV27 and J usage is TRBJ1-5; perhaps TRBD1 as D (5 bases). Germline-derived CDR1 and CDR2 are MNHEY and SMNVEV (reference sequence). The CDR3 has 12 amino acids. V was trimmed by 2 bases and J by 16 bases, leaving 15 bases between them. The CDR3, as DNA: TGTGCCAGCAGTTTAACCGGGGGAGTTGTTCATTTT. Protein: CASSLTGGVVHF.

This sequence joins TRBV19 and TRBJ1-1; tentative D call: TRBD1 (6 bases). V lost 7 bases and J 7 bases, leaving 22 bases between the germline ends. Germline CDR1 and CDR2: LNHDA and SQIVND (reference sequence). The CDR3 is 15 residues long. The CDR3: CASTRKGEGLHEAFF. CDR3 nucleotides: TGTGCCAGTACTCGAAAGGGGGAGGGACTTCATGAAGCTTTCTTT. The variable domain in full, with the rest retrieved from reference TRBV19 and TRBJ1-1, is DGGITQSPKYLFRKEGQNVTLSCEQNLNHDAMYWYRQDPGQGLRLIYYSQIVNDFQKGDIAEGYSVSREKKESFPLTVTSAQKNPTAFYLCASTRKGEGLHEAFFGQGTRLTVV.

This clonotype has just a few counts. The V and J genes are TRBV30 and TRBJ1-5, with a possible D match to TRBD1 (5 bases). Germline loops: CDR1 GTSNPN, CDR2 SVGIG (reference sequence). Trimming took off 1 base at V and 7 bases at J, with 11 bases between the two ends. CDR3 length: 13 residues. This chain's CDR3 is CAWSEFRGQPQHF. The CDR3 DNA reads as TGTGCCTGGAGTGAATTCCGGGGGCAGCCCCAGCATTTT.

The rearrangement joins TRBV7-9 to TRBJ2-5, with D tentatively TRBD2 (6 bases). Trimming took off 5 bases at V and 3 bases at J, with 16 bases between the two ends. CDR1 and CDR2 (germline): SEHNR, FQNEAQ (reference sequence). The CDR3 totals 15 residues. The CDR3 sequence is CASSRPEAGKETQYF. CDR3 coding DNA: TGTGCCAGCAGCCGTCCGGAGGCGGGAAAAGAGACCCAGTACTTC.

CDR3 loop: CASSRDGENEQFF. CDR3 nucleotide sequence: TGTGCCAGCAGCCGGGACGGTGAAAATGAGCAGTTCTTC. V usage is TRBV3-1 and J usage is TRBJ2-1; D may be TRBD1 or TRBD2 (5 bases each). The germline V gene has CDR1 LGHDT and CDR2 YNNKEL (reference sequence). V was shortened by 4 bases and J by 7 bases, with 11 bases between the two germline ends. This CDR3 comprises 13 residues.

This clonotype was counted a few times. The CDR3 DNA sequence: TGTGCCAGCCGGCTGCAACTAGCGGGAGACCACGAGCAGTACTTC. Its translation is CASRLQLAGDHEQYF. This sequence joins TRBV28 and TRBJ2-7, with TRBD2 identical over 11 bases. CDR3 length: 15 amino acids. V was pared by 8 bases and J by 5 bases, with 11 bases of the junction left unmatched. Germline assignment: CDR1 MDHEN and CDR2 SYDVKM.

The CDR3 here is CSGSGYSYEQYF. CDR3 in DNA: TGCAGTGGCTCAGGGTATTCCTACGAGCAGTACTTC. The V gene is TRBV20-1, the J gene TRBJ2-7, with a possible D match to TRBD1 (5 bases). This CDR3 has 12 residues. Deletions cut 7 bases from V and 1 base from J, with 11 bases between. Germline CDR1 is DFQATT and CDR2 is SNEGSKA (reference sequence).

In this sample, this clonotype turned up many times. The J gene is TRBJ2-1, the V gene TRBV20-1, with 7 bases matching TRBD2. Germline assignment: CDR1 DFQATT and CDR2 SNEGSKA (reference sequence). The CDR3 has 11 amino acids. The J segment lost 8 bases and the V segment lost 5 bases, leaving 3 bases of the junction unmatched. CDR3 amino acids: CSAPSGDEQFF. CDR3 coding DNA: TGCAGTGCTCCTAGCGGCGATGAGCAGTTCTTC.

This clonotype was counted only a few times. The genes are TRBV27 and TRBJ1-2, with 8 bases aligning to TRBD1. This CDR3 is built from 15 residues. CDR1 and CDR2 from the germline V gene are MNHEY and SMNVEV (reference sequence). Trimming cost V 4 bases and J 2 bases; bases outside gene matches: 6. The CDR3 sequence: CASSSPGQGNYGYTF. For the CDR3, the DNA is TGTGCCAGCAGTTCCCCCGGACAGGGAAACTATGGCTACACCTTC.

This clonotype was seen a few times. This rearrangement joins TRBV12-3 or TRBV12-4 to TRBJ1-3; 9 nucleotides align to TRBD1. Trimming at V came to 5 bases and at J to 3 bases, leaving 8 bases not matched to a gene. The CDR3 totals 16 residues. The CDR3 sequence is CASSPPLTGGGNTIYF. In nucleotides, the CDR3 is TGTGCCAGCAGTCCCCCTCTGACAGGGGGTGGAAACACCATATATTTT.

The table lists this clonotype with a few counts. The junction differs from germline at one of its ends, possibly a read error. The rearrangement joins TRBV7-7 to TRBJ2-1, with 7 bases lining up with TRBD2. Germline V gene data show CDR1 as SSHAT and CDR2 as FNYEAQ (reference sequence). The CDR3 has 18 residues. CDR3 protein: CASSLVWPGGTLYNEQFF. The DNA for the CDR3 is TGTGCTAGCAGCTTAGTTTGGCCGGGAGGAACCTTATACAATGAGCAGTTCTTC.

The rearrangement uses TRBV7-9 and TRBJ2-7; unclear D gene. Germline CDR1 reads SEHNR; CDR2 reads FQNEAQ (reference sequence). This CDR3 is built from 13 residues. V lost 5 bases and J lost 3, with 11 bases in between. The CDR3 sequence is CASSPSYRYEQYF. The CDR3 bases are TGTGCCAGCAGCCCCTCGTACCGCTACGAGCAGTACTTC.

The DNA for the CDR3 is TGTGCCAGCAGCTTGGGAGGAGGGGTGTATAATTCACCCCTCCACTTT. As protein: CASSLGGGVYNSPLHF. This chain connects TRBV5-8 to TRBJ1-6, with a weak D call TRBD1 (5 bases). CDR3 length equals 16 residues. Germline CDR1 SGHTS, CDR2 YDEGEE. V was pared by 0 bases and J by 4 bases, with 11 bases between.

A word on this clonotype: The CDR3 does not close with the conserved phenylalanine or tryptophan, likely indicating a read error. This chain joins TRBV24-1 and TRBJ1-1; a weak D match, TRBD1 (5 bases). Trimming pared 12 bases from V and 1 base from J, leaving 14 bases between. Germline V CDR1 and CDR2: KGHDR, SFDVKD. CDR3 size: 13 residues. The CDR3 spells CASQGKGNTEAFI. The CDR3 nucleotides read TGTGCCTCCCAGGGTAAGGGGAACACTGAAGCTTTCATT.

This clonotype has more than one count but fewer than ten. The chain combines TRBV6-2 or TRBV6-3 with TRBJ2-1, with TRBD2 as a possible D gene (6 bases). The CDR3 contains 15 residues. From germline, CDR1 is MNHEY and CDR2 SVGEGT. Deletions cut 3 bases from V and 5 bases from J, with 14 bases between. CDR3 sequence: CASSYWVAVNNEQFF. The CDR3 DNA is TGTGCCAGCAGTTATTGGGTAGCGGTTAACAATGAGCAGTTCTTC.